This is a list of T cell receptor beta chains from one sample in a study of shared clonotypes between healthy human individuals. Some clones are missing from TCRdb's copy, which holds only in-frame ones; the method was immunoSEQ multiplex PCR. Of some 1 million clones in the sample, approximately 70% were seen once. The sequenced sample was memory CD4+ T cells sorted from blood. The receptor source for this set is a man younger than 35 in good health. The CDR3 runs from the conserved cysteine through the conserved F or W. The D gene is left open where the match is weak. Expanded clones get a size class; other rows say once, few or many, or leave the size out.

clone_size,d_call,j_call,v_call,cdr3_nt,cdr3_aa
.,.,TRBJ2-7,TRBV18,TGTGCCAGCTCACCTACAACGGTGGAGAACGAGCAGTACTTC,CASSPTTVENEQYF
once,TRBD1,TRBJ1-5,TRBV27,TGTGCCAGCAGACGACAGGGGGCCGACAATCAGCCCCAGCATTTT,CASRRQGADNQPQHF
.,TRBD2,TRBJ2-1,TRBV19,TGTGCCAGTAGTACCCGGACTAGCGGGAGGGGGAATGAGCAGTTCTTC,CASSTRTSGRGNEQFF
.,.,TRBJ1-1,TRBV19,TGTGCCAGTAGTATAAACAGGGATAAGAGGAACACTGAAGCTTTCTTT,CASSINRDKRNTEAFF
.,.,TRBJ2-7,TRBV2,TGTGCCAGCAGTGTGAATCTTCTCTCCTACGAGCAGTACTTC,CASSVNLLSYEQYF
.,.,TRBJ2-7,TRBV27,TGTGCCAGCAGTTTTAAAGGGATCTCCTACGAGCAGTACTTC,CASSFKGISYEQYF
.,.,TRBJ2-1,TRBV12-5,TGTGCTAGTGGTTTGCCACCGCCCCGTCATGAGCAGTTCTTC,CASGLPPPRHEQFF
.,.,TRBJ2-5,TRBV29-1,TGCAGCGTTGTCCAGGATGTACTCGGGGGTACGAAAGAGACCCAGTACTTC,CSVVQDVLGGTKETQYF
once,TRBD2,TRBJ2-5,TRBV6-6,TGTGCCAGCAGCAACCCGACTAGCGGGGGCCAAGAGACCCAGTACTTC,CASSNPTSGGQETQYF
.,.,TRBJ2-2,TRBV6-1,TGTGCCAGCAGTGAGGCGGTCCGGAACACCGGGGAGCTGTTTTTT,CASSEAVRNTGELFF
.,TRBD2,TRBJ2-5,TRBV30,TGTGCCTGGAGTGTGGGGCTAGCGGCTTCTATGGGAGAGACCCAGTACTTC,CAWSVGLAASMGETQYF
.,TRBD2,TRBJ2-1,TRBV19,TGTGCCAGTAGTATCGGACTAGCGGTCTACAATGAGCAGTTCTTC,CASSIGLAVYNEQFF
few,.,TRBJ1-1,TRBV2,TGTGCCAGCAGGACGGCTTCAGGGAACAGGACTGAAGCTTTCTTT,CASRTASGNRTEAFF
.,.,TRBJ2-7,TRBV6-1,TGTGCCAGCAGTGCCCCGTTTGGGGGTTACGAGCAGTACTTC,CASSAPFGGYEQYF
once,.,TRBJ1-3,TRBV11-2,TGTGCCAGCAGCTCTACATCGGCAGGCCCCCTTGGAAACACCATATATTTT,CASSSTSAGPLGNTIYF
few,TRBD1,TRBJ1-5,TRBV30,TGTGCCTTCGGACAGGGAGGACAGCCCCAGCATTTT,CAFGQGGQPQHF
once,.,TRBJ1-6,TRBV30,TGTGCCTGGAGTGTCTCGGGGGGGCAATCACCCCTCCACTTT,CAWSVSGGQSPLHF
.,.,TRBJ2-3,TRBV19,TGTGCCAGTAGCCGGGACTCCCACACAGATACGCAGTATTTT,CASSRDSHTDTQYF
.,.,TRBJ1-3,TRBV30,TGTGCCTGGAGTGACACTTACGGGAGCTCTGGAAACACCATATATTTT,CAWSDTYGSSGNTIYF
once,TRBD2,TRBJ2-7,TRBV19,TGTGCCAGTAGCTCAGCCACAGCTAGCGGGAGGACTAGGTACGAGCAGTACTTC,CASSSATASGRTRYEQYF
.,.,TRBJ2-2,TRBV6-7,TGTGCCAGCCCGTCGACAGGCCTCACCGGGGAGCTGTTTTTT,CASPSTGLTGELFF
.,.,TRBJ1-2,TRBV30,TGTGCCTGGAGTCAGGCAGTCGGTGGCTACACCTTC,CAWSQAVGGYTF
.,TRBD1,TRBJ1-6,TRBV19,TGTGCCAGTAGTGGACAGGGGGCGCGGAATTCACCCCTCCACTTT,CASSGQGARNSPLHF
.,TRBD1,TRBJ1-4,TRBV2,TGTGCCAGCCATATACTAACGACAGGGCAAAGGAAAAAACTGTTTTTT,CASHILTTGQRKKLFF
once,TRBD2,TRBJ2-3,TRBV6-5,TGTGCCAGCAGTTACTCGCCGGGGGGGCCAGGGGATACGCAGTATTTT,CASSYSPGGPGDTQYF
.,.,TRBJ2-3,TRBV7-2,TGTGCCAGCAGCTTCAGTGAAACCACAGATACGCAGTATTTT,CASSFSETTDTQYF
.,TRBD1,TRBJ2-3,TRBV5-4,TGTGCCAGCAGCCAAAGACAGGGCCGTGCAGATACGCAGTATTTT,CASSQRQGRADTQYF
.,.,TRBJ1-5,TRBV6-1,TGTGCCAGCAACGAAGCGGGTTTGAACAATCAGCCCCAGCATTTT,CASNEAGLNNQPQHF
.,.,TRBJ2-7,TRBV5-6,TGTGCCAGCAGCTTTGTTGCTGCCCTGGGGTCACGGACATTC,CASSFVAALGSRTF
.,.,TRBJ2-5,TRBV5-4,TGTGCCAGCAGCTTGCGGGGACGGGAGACCCAGTACTTC,CASSLRGRETQYF
.,TRBD2,TRBJ2-3,TRBV6-5,TGTGCCAGCAGTTCGGGACTAGCGGGGGCAGATACGCAGTATTTT,CASSSGLAGADTQYF
.,.,TRBJ2-4,TRBV21-1,TGTGCCAGCAGCACATTTCTTGGGCTAGCCTGGGGCCTAAACATTCAGTACTTC,CASSTFLGLAWGLNIQYF
.,.,TRBJ2-1,TRBV10-3,TGTGCCAGCAGTTCGCCACTCCTAAACTCCCAGTTCTTC,CASSSPLLNSQFF
.,TRBD1,TRBJ2-5,TRBV5-6,TGTGCCAGCAGCTTGGACAGGGGGATACAAGAGACCCAGTACTTC,CASSLDRGIQETQYF